The next 8 T cell receptor beta chains were all read from a single sample in a study of shared clonotypes between healthy human individuals. Some clones are missing from TCRdb's copy, which holds only in-frame ones; the method was immunoSEQ multiplex PCR. The sample lists about a million clones, approximately 77% occurring once. Sequenced: memory CD4+ T cells from PBMCs. Subset specified: CD45RA-negative fraction. The receptors stem from a young man in good health. Some clones in this sample may be carry-over from other donors' samples.

This clone was detected once. This chain joins TRBV5-1 and TRBJ2-3; 9 bases line up with TRBD2. CDR3 length: 16 residues. With 4 bases clipped from V and 1 base from J, the junction kept 7 bases outside the gene matches. Looked up from germline, CDR1 is SGHRS and CDR2 is YFSETQ. The CDR3 loop is CASSAPRLAGTDTQYF. In DNA form, the CDR3 reads TGCGCCAGCAGCGCGCCCCGACTAGCGGGCACAGATACGCAGTATTTT.

This clone showed up just once. The rearrangement uses TRBV27 and TRBJ1-5; tentatively, D is TRBD1 (6 bases). This CDR3 is 16 amino acids long. The V gene lost 1 base and the J gene lost 0 bases, with 10 bases spanning the gap. CDR1 is MNHEY and CDR2 is SMNVEV in the germline V gene (reference sequence). CDR3 bases: TGTGCCAGCAGTTTATTAGCAGGGGTTAGCAATCAGCCCCAGCATTTT. Amino acids: CASSLLAGVSNQPQHF.

The V gene is TRBV2, the J gene TRBJ2-4; D is ambiguous. This CDR3 region has 14 residues. Germline lookup yields CDR1 SNHLY and CDR2 FYNNEI. V lost 0 bases and J lost 3, with 6 bases in between. The CDR3 reads CASSEAGVKNIQYF. The DNA of the CDR3 is TGTGCCAGCAGTGAAGCTGGCGTCAAAAACATTCAGTACTTC.

This chain links TRBV5-4 with TRBJ1-1; weak D call: TRBD1 (5 bases). CDR1 and CDR2 (germline): SGHNT, YYREEE (reference sequence). This CDR3 is 14 amino acids long. Trimming cost V 4 bases and J 2 bases, with 12 bases left between them. This chain's CDR3 is CASSPGRLNTEAFF. CDR3 in DNA: TGTGCCAGCAGCCCGGGACGGTTAAACACTGAAGCTTTCTTT. The full variable domain, its missing parts supplied by reference TRBV5-4 and TRBJ1-1, is ETGVTQSPTHLIKTRGQQVTLRCSSQSGHNTVSWYQQALGQGPQFIFQYYREEENGRGNFPPRFSGLQFPNYSSELNVNALELDDSALYLCASSPGRLNTEAFFGQGTRLTVV.

The gene calls are TRBV11-2 and TRBJ2-7; no definite D call. CDR3 length: 13 residues. Trimming shortened V by 5 bases and J by 0 bases, and 8 bases separated the two germline ends. Germline V gene data show CDR1 as SGHAT and CDR2 as FQNNGV. In nucleotides, the CDR3 is TGTGCCAGCAGCCCCTACACCTCCTACGAGCAGTACTTC. Residues: CASSPYTSYEQYF.

The chain uses TRBV6-6 and TRBJ2-7; TRBD1 might be the D (5 bases). Trimming shortened V by 2 bases and J by 2 bases, and 13 bases separated the two germline ends. The V gene's germline CDR1 is MNHNY and CDR2 SVGAGI (reference sequence). The CDR3 sequence is 15 residues long. CDR3 in amino acids: CASSYGAVNTYEQYF. CDR3 nucleotide sequence: TGTGCCAGCAGTTACGGGGCAGTAAATACCTACGAGCAGTACTTC.

This chain links TRBV5-6 with TRBJ2-5; 11 bases fit TRBD2. The CDR3 length is 16 residues. Germline V gene sequence: CDR1 SGHDT, CDR2 YYEEEE. V was pared by 4 bases and J by 1 base, with 6 bases of the junction left unmatched. The CDR3 DNA is TGTGCCAGCAGCCTATTAGGGACTAGCGGCCAAGAGACCCAGTACTTC. This translates into CASSLLGTSGQETQYF.

The chain joins TRBV7-9 to TRBJ1-1; maybe TRBD1 (6 bases). CDR1 is SEHNR, CDR2 FQNEAQ, per germline (reference sequence). Trimming cost V 4 bases and J 5 bases, with 17 bases left between them. This CDR3 is 15 amino acids long. The CDR3 sequence: CASSSKGGGATEAFF. The CDR3 DNA follows: TGTGCCAGCAGCTCAAAGGGGGGAGGGGCGACTGAAGCTTTCTTT. The full variable domain, with the rest looked up from reference TRBV7-9 and TRBJ1-1, is DTGVSQNPRHKITKRGQNVTFRCDPISEHNRLYWYRQTLGQGPEFLTYFQNEAQLEKSRLLSDRFSAERPKGSFSTLEIQRTEQGDSAMYLCASSSKGGGATEAFFGQGTRLTVV.